This TCR beta chain stems from a study of T cells after yellow fever vaccination. This clonotype appeared a few times. TCRdb re-derived calls from the 5' RACE reads in MiXCR, one entry per CDR3 protein. The data contain around 320,000 distinct CDR3 sequences, about 10% of them singletons. The germline gives CDR1 MNHEY, CDR2 SVGAGI. The V gene lost 8 bases and the J gene lost 4 bases, with 14 bases spanning the gap. The CDR3 contains 14 residues. The rearrangement joins TRBV6-5 to TRBJ2-2; D perhaps matches TRBD2 (5 bases). The receptor comes from a man younger than 35 who received the YFV17D yellow fever vaccine. The sample here was CD4+ T cells sorted from PBMCs, taken 45 days after the yellow fever booster vaccination. CDR3 sequence: CASGSFRGTGELFF. CDR3 DNA sequence: TGTGCCAGCGGAAGCTTCCGGGGCACCGGGGAGCTGTTTTTT.